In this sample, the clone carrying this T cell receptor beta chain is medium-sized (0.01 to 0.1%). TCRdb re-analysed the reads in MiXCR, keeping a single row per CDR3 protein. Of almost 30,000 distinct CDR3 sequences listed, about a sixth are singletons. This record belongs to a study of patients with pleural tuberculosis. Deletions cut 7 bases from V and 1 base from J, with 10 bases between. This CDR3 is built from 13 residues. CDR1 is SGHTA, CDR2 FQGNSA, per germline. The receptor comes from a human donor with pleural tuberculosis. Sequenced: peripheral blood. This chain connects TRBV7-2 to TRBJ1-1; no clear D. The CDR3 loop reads CASTFRTNTEAFF. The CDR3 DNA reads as TGTGCCAGCACCTTCAGGACGAACACTGAAGCTTTCTTT.